This T cell receptor beta chain was sequenced during a study of cytomegalovirus exposure and HLA in healthy donors. Study-wide context: Among the roughly 400 genotyped donors, 70% to 85% were placed in the Caucasian-associated ancestry cluster.

Overall study results and limits: Per a later analysis, HLA-associated TCR beta chains showed more clonal expansion than other, equally common TCR beta chains. Cytomegalovirus status was reportedly diagnosed by the classifier with high specificity and sensitivity. In a later analysis, a missense DCLRE1C variant was linked to TCR beta V- and J-gene trimming.

This clone appeared many times. Antigen: not known. Primers: 60 Vbeta forward and 13 Jbeta reverse. Assay used: immunoSEQ multiplex PCR; TCRdb lists only in-frame clones, some missing. The table records some 150,000 clones, roughly three quarters of them present only once. Germline-derived CDR1 and CDR2 are SNHLY and FYNNEI. Trimming removed 3 bases at V and 8 bases at J, with 16 bases between. The CDR3 contains 14 residues. This clonotype originated in a male donor in good health and CMV-seronegative. The V and J genes are TRBV2 and TRBJ1-2, with D unresolved. Input material: PBMCs. This CDR3 reads CASSEFAEVGGYTF. The CDR3 DNA is TGTGCCAGCAGTGAGTTTGCTGAGGTTGGCGGCTACACCTTC.